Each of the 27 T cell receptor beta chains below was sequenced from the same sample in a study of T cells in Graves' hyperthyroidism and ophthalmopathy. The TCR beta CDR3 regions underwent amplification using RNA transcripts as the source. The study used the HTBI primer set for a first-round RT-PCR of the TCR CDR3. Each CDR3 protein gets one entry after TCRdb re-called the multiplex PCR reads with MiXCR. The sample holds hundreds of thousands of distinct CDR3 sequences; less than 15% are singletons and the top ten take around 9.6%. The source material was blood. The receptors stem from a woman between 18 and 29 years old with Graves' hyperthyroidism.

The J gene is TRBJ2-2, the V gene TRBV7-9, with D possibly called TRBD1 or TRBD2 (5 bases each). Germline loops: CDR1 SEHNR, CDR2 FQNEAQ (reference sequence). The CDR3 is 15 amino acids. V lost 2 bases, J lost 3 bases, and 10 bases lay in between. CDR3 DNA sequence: TGTGCCAGCAGCTTAATCTTGGGGGACACCGGGGAGCTGTTTTTT. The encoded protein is CASSLILGDTGELFF.

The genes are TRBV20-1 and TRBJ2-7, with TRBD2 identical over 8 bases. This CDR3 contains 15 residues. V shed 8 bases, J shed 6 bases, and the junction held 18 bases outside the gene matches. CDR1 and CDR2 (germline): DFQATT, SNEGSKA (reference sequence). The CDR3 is CSPTPQVAGPCEQYF. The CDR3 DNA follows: TGCAGTCCCACCCCTCAGGTAGCGGGACCCTGCGAGCAGTACTTC.

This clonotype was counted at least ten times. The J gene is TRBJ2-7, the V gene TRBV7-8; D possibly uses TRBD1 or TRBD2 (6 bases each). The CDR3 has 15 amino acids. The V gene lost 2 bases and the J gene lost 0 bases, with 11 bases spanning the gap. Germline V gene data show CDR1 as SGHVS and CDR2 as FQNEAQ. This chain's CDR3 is CASSLRGVLSYEQYF. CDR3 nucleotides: TGTGCCAGCAGCTTAAGGGGGGTTCTCTCCTACGAGCAGTACTTC.

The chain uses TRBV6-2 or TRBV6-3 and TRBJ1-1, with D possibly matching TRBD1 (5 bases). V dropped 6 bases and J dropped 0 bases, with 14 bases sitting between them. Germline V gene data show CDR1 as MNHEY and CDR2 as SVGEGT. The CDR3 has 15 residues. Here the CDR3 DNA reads TGTGCCAGCAGGTGGAAACGGGGGGTGAACACTGAAGCTTTCTTT. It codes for CASRWKRGVNTEAFF.

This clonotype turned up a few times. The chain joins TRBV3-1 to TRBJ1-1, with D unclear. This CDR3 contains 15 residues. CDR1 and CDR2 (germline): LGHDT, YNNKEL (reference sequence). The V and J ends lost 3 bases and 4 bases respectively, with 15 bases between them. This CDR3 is CASSHIGIPGTEAFF. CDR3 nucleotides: TGTGCCAGCAGCCACATAGGGATTCCAGGCACTGAAGCTTTCTTT.

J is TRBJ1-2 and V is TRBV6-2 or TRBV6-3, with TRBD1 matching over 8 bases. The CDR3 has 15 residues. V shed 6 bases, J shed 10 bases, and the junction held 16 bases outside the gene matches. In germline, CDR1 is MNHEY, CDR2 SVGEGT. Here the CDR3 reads CASSLSRQGPGDYTF. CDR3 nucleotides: TGTGCCAGCAGCCTATCGAGACAGGGGCCGGGAGACTACACCTTC.

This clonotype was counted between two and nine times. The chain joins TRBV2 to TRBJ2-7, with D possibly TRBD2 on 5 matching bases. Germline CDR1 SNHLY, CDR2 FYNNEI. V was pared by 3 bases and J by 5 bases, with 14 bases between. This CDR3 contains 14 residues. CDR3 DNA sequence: TGTGCCAGCAGTGAGGAACTAGGAGTCGACGAGCAGTACTTC. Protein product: CASSEELGVDEQYF.

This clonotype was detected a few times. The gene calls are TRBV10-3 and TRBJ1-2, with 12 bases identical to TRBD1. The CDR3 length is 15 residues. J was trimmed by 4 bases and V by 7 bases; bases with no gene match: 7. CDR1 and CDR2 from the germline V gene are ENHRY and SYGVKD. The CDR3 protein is CAINQGQGASYGYTF. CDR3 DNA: TGTGCCATCAACCAGGGACAGGGGGCAAGCTATGGCTACACCTTC.

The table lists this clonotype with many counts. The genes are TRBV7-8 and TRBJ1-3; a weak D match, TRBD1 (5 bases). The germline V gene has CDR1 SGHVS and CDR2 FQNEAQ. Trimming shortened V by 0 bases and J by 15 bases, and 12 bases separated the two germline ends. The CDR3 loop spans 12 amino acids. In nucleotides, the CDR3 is TGTGCCAGCAGCTTAGCGCGGGACTTCAGATATTTT. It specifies CASSLARDFRYF.

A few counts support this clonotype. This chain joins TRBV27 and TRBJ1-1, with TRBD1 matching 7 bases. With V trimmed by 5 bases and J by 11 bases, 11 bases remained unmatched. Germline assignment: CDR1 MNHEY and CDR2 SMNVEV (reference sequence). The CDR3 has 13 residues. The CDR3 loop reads CASSPNHRGSAFF. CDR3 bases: TGTGCCAGCAGTCCGAATCACAGGGGTTCGGCTTTCTTT.

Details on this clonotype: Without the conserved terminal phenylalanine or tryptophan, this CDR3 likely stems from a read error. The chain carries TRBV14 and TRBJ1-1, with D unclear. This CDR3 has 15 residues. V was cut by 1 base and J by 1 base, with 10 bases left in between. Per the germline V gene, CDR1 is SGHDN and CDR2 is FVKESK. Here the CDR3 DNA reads TGTGCCAGCAGCCAAGTTGACAATGAGAACACTGAAGCTTTCATT. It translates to CASSQVDNENTEAFI.

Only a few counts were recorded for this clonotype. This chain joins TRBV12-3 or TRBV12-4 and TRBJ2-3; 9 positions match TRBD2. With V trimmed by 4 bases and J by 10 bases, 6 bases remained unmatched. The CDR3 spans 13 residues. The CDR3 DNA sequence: TGTGCCAGCAGTTCTGCGGGAGGGCTGCCGCAGTATTTT. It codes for CASSSAGGLPQYF.

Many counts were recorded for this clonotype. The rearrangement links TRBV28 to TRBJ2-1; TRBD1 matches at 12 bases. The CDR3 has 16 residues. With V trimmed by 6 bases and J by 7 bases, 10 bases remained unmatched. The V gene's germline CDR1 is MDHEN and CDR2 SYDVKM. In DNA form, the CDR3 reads TGTGCCAGCAGGGTACCGGGACAGGGGGCGATGAATGAGCAGTTCTTC. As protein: CASRVPGQGAMNEQFF.

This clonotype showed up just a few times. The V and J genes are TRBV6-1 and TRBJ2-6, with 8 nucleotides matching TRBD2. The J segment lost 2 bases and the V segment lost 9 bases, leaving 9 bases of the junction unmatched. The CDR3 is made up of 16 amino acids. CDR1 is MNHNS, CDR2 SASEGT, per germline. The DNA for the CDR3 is TGTGCCAGTATCCGGGGGGGAGGAACTGGGGCCAACGTCCTGACTTTC. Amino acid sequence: CASIRGGGTGANVLTF.

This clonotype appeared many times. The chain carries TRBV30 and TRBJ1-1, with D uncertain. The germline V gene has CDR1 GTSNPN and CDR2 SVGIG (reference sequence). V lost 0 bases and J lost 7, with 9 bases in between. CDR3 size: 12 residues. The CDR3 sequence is CAWSVLRFEAFF. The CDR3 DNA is TGTGCCTGGAGTGTACTGCGTTTTGAAGCTTTCTTT.

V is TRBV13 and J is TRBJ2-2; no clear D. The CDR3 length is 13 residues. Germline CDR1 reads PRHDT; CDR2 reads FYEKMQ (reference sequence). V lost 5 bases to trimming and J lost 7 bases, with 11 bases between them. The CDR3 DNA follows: TGTGCCAGCAGCGCGCCCCACAACGGGGAGCTGTTTTTT. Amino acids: CASSAPHNGELFF.

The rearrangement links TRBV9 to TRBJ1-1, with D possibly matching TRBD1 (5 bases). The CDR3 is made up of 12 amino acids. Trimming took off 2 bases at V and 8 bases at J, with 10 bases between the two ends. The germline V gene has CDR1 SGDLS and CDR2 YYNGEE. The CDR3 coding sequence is TGTGCCAGCAGCGTCGGGACGTTGGAAGCTTTCTTT. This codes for CASSVGTLEAFF.

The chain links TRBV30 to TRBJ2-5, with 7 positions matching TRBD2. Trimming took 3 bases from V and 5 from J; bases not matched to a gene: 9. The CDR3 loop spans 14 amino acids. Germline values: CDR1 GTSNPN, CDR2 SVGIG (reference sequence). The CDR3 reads CAWSSGGGGETQYF. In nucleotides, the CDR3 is TGTGCCTGGAGCTCGGGCGGGGGAGGCGAGACCCAGTACTTC.

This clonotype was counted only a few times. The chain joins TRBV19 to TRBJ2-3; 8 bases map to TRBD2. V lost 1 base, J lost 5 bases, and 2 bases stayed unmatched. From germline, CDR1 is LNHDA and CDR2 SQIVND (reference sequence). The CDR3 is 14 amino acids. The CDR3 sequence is CASSIVGLGDTQYF. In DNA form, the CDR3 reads TGTGCCAGTAGTATAGTGGGACTAGGAGATACGCAGTATTTT.

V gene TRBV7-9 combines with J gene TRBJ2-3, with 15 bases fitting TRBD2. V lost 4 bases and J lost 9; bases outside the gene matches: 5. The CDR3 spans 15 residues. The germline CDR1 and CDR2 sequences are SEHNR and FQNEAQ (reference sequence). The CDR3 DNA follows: TGTGCCAGCAGCTCGGGACTAGCGGGAGGATGGACGCAGTATTTT. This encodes CASSSGLAGGWTQYF.

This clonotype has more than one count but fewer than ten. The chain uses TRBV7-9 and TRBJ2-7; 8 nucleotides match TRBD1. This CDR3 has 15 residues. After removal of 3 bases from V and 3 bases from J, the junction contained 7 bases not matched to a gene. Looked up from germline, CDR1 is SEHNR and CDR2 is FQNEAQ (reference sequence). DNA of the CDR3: TGTGCCAGCAGCTTTACGGGACAGGCAATCTACGAGCAGTACTTC. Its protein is CASSFTGQAIYEQYF.

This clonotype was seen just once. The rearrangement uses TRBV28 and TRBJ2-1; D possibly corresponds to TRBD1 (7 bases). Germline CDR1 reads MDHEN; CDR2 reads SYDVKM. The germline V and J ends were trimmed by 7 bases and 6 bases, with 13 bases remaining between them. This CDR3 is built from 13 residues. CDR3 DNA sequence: TGTGCCAGCAAGCGGGCAGGGGGCAATGAGCAGTTCTTC. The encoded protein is CASKRAGGNEQFF.

CDR3 DNA sequence: TGTGCCAGCAGTCGAGACAGGCCAGGAGGAGCTTTCTTT. As protein: CASSRDRPGGAFF. The rearrangement joins TRBV6-4 to TRBJ1-1; maybe TRBD1 (6 bases). V was cut by 5 bases and J by 10 bases, with 17 bases left in between. Germline CDR1 is MRHNA and CDR2 is SNTAGT. This CDR3 spans 13 amino acids.

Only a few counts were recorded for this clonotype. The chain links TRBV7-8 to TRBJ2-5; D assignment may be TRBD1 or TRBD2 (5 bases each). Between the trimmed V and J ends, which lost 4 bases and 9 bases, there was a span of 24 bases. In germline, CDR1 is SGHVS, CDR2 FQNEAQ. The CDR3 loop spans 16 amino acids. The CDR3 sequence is CASSSPRDLGGRAQYF. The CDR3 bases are TGTGCCAGCAGCTCTCCTCGGGACCTCGGAGGAAGGGCCCAGTACTTC.

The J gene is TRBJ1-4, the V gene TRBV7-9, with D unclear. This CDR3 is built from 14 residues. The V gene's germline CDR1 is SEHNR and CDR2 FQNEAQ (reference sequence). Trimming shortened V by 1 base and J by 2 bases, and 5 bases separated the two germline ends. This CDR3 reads CASSLDWTNEKLFF. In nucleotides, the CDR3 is TGTGCCAGCAGCTTAGATTGGACTAATGAAAAACTGTTTTTT.

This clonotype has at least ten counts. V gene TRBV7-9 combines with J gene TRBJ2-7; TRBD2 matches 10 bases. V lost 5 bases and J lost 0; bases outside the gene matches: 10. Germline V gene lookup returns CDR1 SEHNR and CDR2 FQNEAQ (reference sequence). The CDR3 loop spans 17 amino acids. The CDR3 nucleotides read TGTGCCAGCAGCACCCCTAGGACTAGCGGCCTCTCCTACGAGCAGTACTTC. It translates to CASSTPRTSGLSYEQYF.

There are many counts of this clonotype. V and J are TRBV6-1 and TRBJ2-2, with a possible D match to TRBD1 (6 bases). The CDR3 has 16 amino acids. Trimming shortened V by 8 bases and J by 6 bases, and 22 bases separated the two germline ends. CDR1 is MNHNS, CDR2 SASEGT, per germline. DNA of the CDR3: TGTGCCAGCGGGCAACCAGGGGCGATAATCCCCGGGGAGCTGTTTTTT. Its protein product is CASGQPGAIIPGELFF.